The clone carrying this TCR beta chain was recorded a few times. What it recognizes is unknown. The entry originates in a study of T cells in Graves' hyperthyroidism and ophthalmopathy. Findings and limits, study-wide: Most thyroid clonotypes that were expanded above 0.001 also turned up in blood. With a median lead of roughly 6.8 months before onset, the model predicted ophthalmopathy.

The CDR3 covers 13 residues. In germline, CDR1 is MNHEY, CDR2 SMNVEV (reference sequence). V lost 8 bases and J lost 3, with 14 bases in between. Clinical symptoms, serum thyroxine, TRAb, thyroid ultrasound and orbital computed tomography informed diagnoses. PBMCs came from 9 to 10 ml fresh peripheral blood. The source material, RNA transcripts, was used to amplify TCR beta CDR3 regions. HTBI primers were used for first-round RT-PCR of the TCR CDR3. TCRdb analysed the multiplex PCR reads with MiXCR anew, one entry per CDR3 protein. The sample contains around 540,000 distinct CDR3 sequences, 15% to 20% of which appear only once.

The sequence was collected from a woman aged 25 to 45 with Graves' ophthalmopathy. Sequencing input: blood. V is TRBV27 and J is TRBJ2-7, with D possibly matching TRBD1 (6 bases). CDR3 nucleotides: TGTGCCAGCTACGCCCCAGGGGACTACGAGCAGTACTTC. Protein product: CASYAPGDYEQYF.